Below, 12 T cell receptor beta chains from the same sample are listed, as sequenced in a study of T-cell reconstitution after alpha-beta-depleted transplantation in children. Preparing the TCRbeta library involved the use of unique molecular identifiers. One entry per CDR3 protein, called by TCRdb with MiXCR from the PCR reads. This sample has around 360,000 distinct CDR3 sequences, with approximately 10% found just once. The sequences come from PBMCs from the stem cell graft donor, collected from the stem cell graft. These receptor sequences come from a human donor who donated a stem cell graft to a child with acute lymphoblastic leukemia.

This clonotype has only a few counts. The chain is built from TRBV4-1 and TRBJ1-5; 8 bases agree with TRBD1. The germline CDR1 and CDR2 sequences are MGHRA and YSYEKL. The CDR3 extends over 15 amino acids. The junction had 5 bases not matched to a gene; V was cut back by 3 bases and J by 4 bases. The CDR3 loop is CASSHEDRVNQPQHF. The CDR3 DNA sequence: TGCGCCAGCAGCCACGAGGACAGGGTAAATCAGCCCCAGCATTTT.

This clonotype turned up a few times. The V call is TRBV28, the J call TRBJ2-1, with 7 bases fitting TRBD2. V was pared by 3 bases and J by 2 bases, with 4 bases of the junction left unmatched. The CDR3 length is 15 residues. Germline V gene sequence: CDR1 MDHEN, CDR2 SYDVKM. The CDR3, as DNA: TGTGCCAGCAGTTTTTGGCTAGCGGCCTACAATGAGCAGTTCTTC. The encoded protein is CASSFWLAAYNEQFF.

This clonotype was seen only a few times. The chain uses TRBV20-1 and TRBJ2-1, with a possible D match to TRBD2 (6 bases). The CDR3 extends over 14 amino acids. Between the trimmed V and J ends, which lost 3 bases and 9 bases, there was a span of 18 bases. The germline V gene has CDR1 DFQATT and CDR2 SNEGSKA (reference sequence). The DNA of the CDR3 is TGCAGTGCTAGCACTCGCGGAGGGATCGGTGAGCAGTTCTTC. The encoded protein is CSASTRGGIGEQFF.

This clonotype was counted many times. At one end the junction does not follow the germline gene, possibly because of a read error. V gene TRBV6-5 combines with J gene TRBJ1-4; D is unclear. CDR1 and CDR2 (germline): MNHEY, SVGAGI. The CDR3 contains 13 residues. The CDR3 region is CASSYHKTGDWVF. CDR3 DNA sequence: TGTGCCAGCAGTTACCATAAGACCGGCGATTGGGTTTTT.

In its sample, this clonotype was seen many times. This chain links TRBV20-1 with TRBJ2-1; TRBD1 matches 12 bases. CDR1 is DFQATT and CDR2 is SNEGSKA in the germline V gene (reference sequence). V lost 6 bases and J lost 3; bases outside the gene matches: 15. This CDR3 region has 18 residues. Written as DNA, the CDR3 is TGCAGTGCGCCGGGACAGGGGGCGTGGGGGGCCGACTACAATGAGCAGTTCTTC. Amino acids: CSAPGQGAWGADYNEQFF.

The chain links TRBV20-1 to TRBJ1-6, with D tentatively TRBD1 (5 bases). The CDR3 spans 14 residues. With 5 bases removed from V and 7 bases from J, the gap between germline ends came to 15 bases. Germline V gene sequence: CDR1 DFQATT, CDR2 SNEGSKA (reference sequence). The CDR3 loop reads CSAGYGARNSPLHF. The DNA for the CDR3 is TGCAGTGCTGGGTATGGGGCGCGAAATTCACCCCTCCACTTT.

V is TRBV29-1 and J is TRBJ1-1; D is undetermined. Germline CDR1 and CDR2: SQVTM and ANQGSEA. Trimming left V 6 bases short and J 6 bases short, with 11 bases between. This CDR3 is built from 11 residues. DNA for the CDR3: TGCAGCGTCCAAAGGATGTCTGAAGCTTTCTTT. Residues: CSVQRMSEAFF. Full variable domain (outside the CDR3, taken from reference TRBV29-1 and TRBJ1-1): SAVISQKPSRDICQRGTSLTIQCQVDSQVTMMFWYRQQPGQSLTLIATANQGSEATYESGFVIDKFPISRPNLTFSTLTVSNMSPEDSSIYLCSVQRMSEAFFGQGTRLTVV.

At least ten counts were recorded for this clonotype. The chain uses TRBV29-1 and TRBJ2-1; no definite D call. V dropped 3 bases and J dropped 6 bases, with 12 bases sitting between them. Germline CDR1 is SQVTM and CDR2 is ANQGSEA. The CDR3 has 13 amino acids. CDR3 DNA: TGCAGCGTTGATGGCTCTCGGCGCAATGAGCAGTTCTTC. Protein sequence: CSVDGSRRNEQFF.

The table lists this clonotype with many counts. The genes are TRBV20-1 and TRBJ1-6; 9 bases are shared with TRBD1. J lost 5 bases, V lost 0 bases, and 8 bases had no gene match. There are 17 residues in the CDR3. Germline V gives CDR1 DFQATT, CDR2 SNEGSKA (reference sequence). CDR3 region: CSARDPRTGENNSPLHF. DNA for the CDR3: TGCAGTGCTAGAGATCCCCGGACAGGGGAGAATAATTCACCCCTCCACTTT.

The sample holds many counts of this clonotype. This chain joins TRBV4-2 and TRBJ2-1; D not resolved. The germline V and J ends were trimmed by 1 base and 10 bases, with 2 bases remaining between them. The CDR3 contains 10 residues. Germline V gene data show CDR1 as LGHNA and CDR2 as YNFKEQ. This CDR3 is CASSQGEQFF. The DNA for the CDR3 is TGTGCCAGCAGCCAAGGCGAGCAGTTCTTC.

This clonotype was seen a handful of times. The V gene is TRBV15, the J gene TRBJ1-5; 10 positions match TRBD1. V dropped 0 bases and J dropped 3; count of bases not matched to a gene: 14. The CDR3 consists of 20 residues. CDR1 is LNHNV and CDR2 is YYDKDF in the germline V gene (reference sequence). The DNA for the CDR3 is TGTGCCACCAGCAGAGAGAGAGGGTCCGGGACAGGGGAGATCAATCAGCCCCAGCATTTT. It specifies CATSRERGSGTGEINQPQHF. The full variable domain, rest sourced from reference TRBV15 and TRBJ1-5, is DAMVIQNPRYQVTQFGKPVTLSCSQTLNHNVMYWYQQKSSQAPKLLFHYYDKDFNNEADTPDNFQSRRPNTSFCFLDIRSPGLGDTAMYLCATSRERGSGTGEINQPQHFGDGTRLSIL.

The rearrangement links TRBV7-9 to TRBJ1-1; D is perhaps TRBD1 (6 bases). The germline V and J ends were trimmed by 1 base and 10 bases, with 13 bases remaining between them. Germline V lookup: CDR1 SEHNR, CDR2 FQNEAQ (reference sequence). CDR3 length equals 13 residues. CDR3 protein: CASSLETRGRAFF. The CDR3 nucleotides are TGTGCCAGCAGCTTAGAGACCAGGGGTAGAGCTTTCTTT.